This entry describes one T cell receptor beta chain. This record comes from a study of blood T cell repertoires in COVID-19. Study background: Sites in the United States, Italy and Spain provided acute and convalescent COVID-19 samples. From T cells, B-cell-depleted T cells, or PBMCs came the material, which was cDNA or gDNA.

This CDR3 is built from 13 residues. Germline lookup yields CDR1 MNHEY and CDR2 SVGAGI. With 2 bases removed from V and 4 bases from J, the gap between germline ends came to 9 bases. As processed by the authors: It was from reference gene primer amplification that nucleated cell counts were estimated. Sequencing was performed with immunoSEQ multiplex PCR; in TCRdb, only in-frame clones are kept and a portion is missing. V, J and clone size reflect that table, while D and trimming were determined from the DNA. The sample carries some 210,000 clones, almost 85% recorded once. The clonotype originates from a woman in her 70s with active or convalescent COVID-19. Sequenced: peripheral blood. V gene TRBV6-5 combines with J gene TRBJ2-7; D is ambiguous. The CDR3 nucleotides read TGTGCCAGCAGTTACAACCCCAGTTACGAGCAGTACTTC. Residues: CASSYNPSYEQYF.